This entry concerns a single TCR beta chain. Its antigen is currently unknown. Vbeta (60) and Jbeta (13) primers were used in the PCR. Some clones are missing from TCRdb's copy, which holds only in-frame ones; the method was immunoSEQ multiplex PCR. The sample has around 120,000 clones, about 70% seen once. The data belong to a study of cytomegalovirus exposure and HLA in healthy donors. Overall study context: There were just under 400 genotyped donors. Of these, about 80% fell in the genetic ancestry cluster associated with self-reported Caucasian donors. Findings and caveats of the study: There were 164 TCR beta chains listed as cytomegalovirus-associated. Per published accounts, TCR beta sequences correctly predicted the HLA-A and HLA-B alleles of most subjects.

Germline CDR1 is LNHDA and CDR2 is SQIVND (reference sequence). The CDR3 consists of 13 residues. Trimming pared 3 bases from V and 2 bases from J, leaving 7 bases between. The sequence derives from a woman aged 55-70 years in good health and CMV-seropositive. The chain joins TRBV19 to TRBJ1-2; D call uncertain. The sample consisted of PBMCs. The CDR3 spells CASSMSLNYGYTF. The CDR3 region has the DNA TGTGCCAGTAGTATGTCCCTAAACTATGGCTACACCTTC. The variable domain in full, with the rest retrieved from reference TRBV19 and TRBJ1-2, is DGGITQSPKYLFRKEGQNVTLSCEQNLNHDAMYWYRQDPGQGLRLIYYSQIVNDFQKGDIAEGYSVSREKKESFPLTVTSAQKNPTAFYLCASSMSLNYGYTFGSGTRLTVV.